This T cell receptor beta chain was captured by sequencing in a study of T-cell memory formation after mild COVID-19. Study details: Largely donor-specific sequence clusters came from a couple of donors. Study observations and caveats: Nothing confirmed that second-wave clones peaking on day 37 were specific for SARS-CoV-2. Mostly located in CM and EM were contracting CD4+ clones, with contracting CD8+ clones located in EMRA.

CDR1 is SGDLS and CDR2 is YYNGEE in the germline V gene. This CDR3 comprises 16 residues. Trimming took 4 bases from V and 0 from J, leaving 15 bases between them. TCRdb re-analysed the 5' RACE reads in MiXCR, keeping a single row per CDR3 protein. Of a few hundred thousand distinct CDR3 sequences in the sample, 15% to 20% were seen once. Details on this clonotype: Its antigen is not known.

The chain carries TRBV9 and TRBJ2-3; TRBD1 might be the D (6 bases). Sequenced material: PBMCs or a T cell subset sorted from them (not recorded which). The TCR comes from a man between 18 and 29 years old who had mild COVID-19 (a few samples of this study predate the infection). Cell type and time point are not known. The CDR3 bases are TGTGCCAGCAGCCCTCGACAGGTCAAAAGCACAGATACGCAGTATTTT. Its protein product is CASSPRQVKSTDTQYF.